What follows are 20 T cell receptor beta chains derived from one specimen sequenced in a study of blood T cell repertoires in COVID-19. The repertoire was sequenced with immunoSEQ multiplex PCR; TCRdb's copy has only in-frame clones and lacks some. Of around 200,000 clones listed, about 87% are singletons. The sequencing sample was made of PBMCs or T cells enriched from blood (not recorded which). Receptors originate from a woman between 25 and 40 years old who had recovered from COVID-19.

The CDR3 loop is CASIKIRFGTGAVETQYF. Here the CDR3 DNA reads TGTGCCAGTATTAAGATCAGGTTTGGGACAGGGGCGGTAGAGACCCAGTACTTC. This rearrangement joins TRBV19 to TRBJ2-5, with TRBD1 matching over 10 bases. V shed 7 bases and J 4 bases; nucleotides not matched to a gene: 18. CDR1 is LNHDA and CDR2 is SQIVND in the germline V gene (reference sequence). The CDR3 contains 18 residues.

V is TRBV15 and J is TRBJ2-7, with TRBD1 matching 8 bases. CDR3 length: 15 residues. Germline V gene lookup returns CDR1 LNHNV and CDR2 YYDKDF (reference sequence). With V trimmed by 2 bases and J by 7 bases, 10 bases remained unmatched. Written as DNA, the CDR3 is TGTGCCACCAGCAGAAATTTCCAGGGGGCTGAAGAGCAGTACTTC. This codes for CATSRNFQGAEEQYF.

V gene TRBV7-2 combines with J gene TRBJ2-7; D may be TRBD2 (7 bases). The germline gives CDR1 SGHTA, CDR2 FQGNSA. The V and J ends lost 5 bases and 0 bases respectively, with 14 bases between them. The CDR3 has 15 amino acids. Written as DNA, the CDR3 is TGTGCCAGCAGCGTGGGGGGGCTGAGCTCCTACGAGCAGTACTTC. It encodes CASSVGGLSSYEQYF.

The chain joins TRBV4-3 to TRBJ2-1; 9 nucleotides line up with TRBD2. Germline trimming cut 4 bases from V and 1 base from J; bases unmatched to any gene: 5. CDR1 is LGHNA, CDR2 YSLEER, per germline. The CDR3 runs 16 residues. The CDR3 DNA follows: TGCGCCAGCAGCCGGGTAGCGGGGGCTTCCTACAATGAGCAGTTCTTC. Its protein product is CASSRVAGASYNEQFF.

This clone showed up just once. This chain uses TRBV6-5 with TRBJ1-1, with 7 nucleotides matching TRBD1. V gave up 11 bases and J gave up 0 bases; unmatched junction bases: 6. Germline lookup yields CDR1 MNHEY and CDR2 SVGAGI. The CDR3 length is 13 residues. CDR3 sequence reads: CACTTGLNTEAFF. The CDR3 DNA sequence: TGTGCCTGTACGACAGGGCTGAACACTGAAGCTTTCTTT.

The J gene is TRBJ1-6, the V gene TRBV19; D is unresolved. This CDR3 region has 13 residues. The V end was cut by 7 bases, the J end by 9 bases, with 13 bases between. Germline V lookup: CDR1 LNHDA, CDR2 SQIVND (reference sequence). In DNA form, the CDR3 reads TGTGCCAGTACCAATGGGAGGGCTTCACCCCTCCACTTT. Amino acid sequence: CASTNGRASPLHF.

The chain is built from TRBV7-2 and TRBJ2-5, with D perhaps TRBD2 (5 bases). There are 13 residues in the CDR3. In germline, CDR1 is SGHTA, CDR2 FQGNSA. V was cut by 5 bases and J by 5 bases, with 12 bases left in between. The CDR3 nucleotides are TGTGCCAGCAGCCCCGGTACGGGGGAGACCCAGTACTTC. It codes for CASSPGTGETQYF.

Only a few counts were recorded for this clone. The chain couples TRBV19 to TRBJ1-5; TRBD1 is a possible D gene (5 bases). Trimming took off 4 bases at V and 4 bases at J, with 14 bases between the two ends. The CDR3 runs to 15 residues. CDR1 and CDR2 (germline): LNHDA, SQIVND (reference sequence). As DNA, the CDR3 is TGTGCCAGTAGTACTCCCGGGGGGGGAAATCAGCCCCAGCATTTT. This encodes CASSTPGGGNQPQHF.

V gene TRBV23-1 combines with J gene TRBJ1-2; maybe TRBD1 (6 bases). TRBV23-1 is identified as an open reading frame with a role that is uncertain. Between the trimmed V and J ends, which lost 2 bases and 8 bases, there was a span of 15 bases. This CDR3 has 14 amino acids. The CDR3, as DNA: TGCGCCAGCAGTCAAGAGGCCAGGGGAGAGGGCTACACCTTC. Its protein product is CASSQEARGEGYTF.

The genes are TRBV19 and TRBJ1-6; D remains unclear. The CDR3 length is 14 residues. V was cut by 8 bases and J by 6 bases, with 14 bases left in between. CDR1 LNHDA and CDR2 SQIVND come from the germline V gene (reference sequence). CDR3 in DNA: TGTGCCAGTCGAAAGACTACGAGTAATTCACCCCTCCACTTT. Its protein product is CASRKTTSNSPLHF.

In DNA form, the CDR3 reads TGTGCCACCAGCGGAGTAAGGGGCTACTACAATGAGCAGTTCTTC. It yields the protein CATSGVRGYYNEQFF. This chain joins TRBV15 and TRBJ2-1; D possibly corresponds to TRBD1 (5 bases). Germline V gene sequence: CDR1 LNHNV, CDR2 YYDKDF (reference sequence). The CDR3 is 15 residues long. V shed 5 bases and J shed 3 bases, with 14 bases lying between them.

The CDR3 spells CASSQVRNNGNTIYF. CDR3 in DNA: TGCGCCAGCAGCCAAGTCAGGAATAATGGAAACACCATATATTTT. J is TRBJ1-3 and V is TRBV4-3; D gene uncertain. This CDR3 has 15 residues. CDR1 is LGHNA, CDR2 YSLEER, per germline. Trimming stripped 1 base from V and 3 bases from J, with 10 bases between.

The rearrangement joins TRBV6-1 to TRBJ1-1, with D unclear. Trimming stripped 2 bases from V and 6 bases from J, with 16 bases between. This CDR3 is 15 amino acids long. CDR1 MNHNS and CDR2 SASEGT come from the germline V gene. The CDR3 region is CASSESLGERAEAFF. The CDR3 nucleotides read TGTGCCAGCAGTGAATCGTTGGGAGAGAGGGCTGAAGCTTTCTTT.

The chain recombines TRBV5-4 with TRBJ2-7; 8 nucleotides align to TRBD1. The CDR3 is 14 amino acids. Germline CDR1 is SGHNT and CDR2 is YYREEE (reference sequence). The V gene end was trimmed by 4 bases and the J gene end by 6 bases; junction bases not matched to a gene: 9. The CDR3 loop is CASSPTGTGGEQYF. As DNA, the CDR3 is TGTGCCAGCAGCCCAACCGGGACAGGAGGCGAGCAGTACTTC.

V is TRBV3-1 (or the pseudogene TRBV3-2) and J is TRBJ2-3; D gene ambiguous. The ends were cut back, 1 base at V and 11 bases at J, with 13 bases in the middle. The CDR3 has 13 residues. Looked up from germline, CDR1 is LGHDT and CDR2 is YNNKEL (reference sequence). CDR3 coding DNA: TGTGCCAGCAGCCAAGGACCCCTTTCGGGGCAGTATTTT. Residues: CASSQGPLSGQYF.

The chain carries TRBV5-1 and TRBJ1-4; D uncertain. CDR1 is SGHRS and CDR2 is YFSETQ in the germline V gene. The CDR3 length is 14 residues. V lost 2 bases to trimming and J lost 3 bases, with 8 bases between them. In DNA, the CDR3 is TGCGCCAGCAGCTTCGAGGAGCCTAATGAAAAACTGTTTTTT. It yields the protein CASSFEEPNEKLFF.

This chain uses TRBV7-8 with TRBJ2-1; D is perhaps TRBD1 (6 bases). The ends were cut back, 6 bases at V and 7 bases at J, with 13 bases in the middle. The CDR3 contains 13 residues. The germline CDR1 and CDR2 sequences are SGHVS and FQNEAQ. CDR3 sequence (DNA): TGTGCCAGCAGGATAGGACAGTCAAATGAGCAGTTCTTC. Its protein is CASRIGQSNEQFF.

This chain joins TRBV5-1 and TRBJ1-1, with 10 bases fitting TRBD1. CDR1 SGHRS and CDR2 YFSETQ come from the germline V gene. This CDR3 region has 14 residues. J was trimmed by 5 bases and V by 5 bases; bases with no gene match: 6. The CDR3 sequence is CASRWGTGVTEAFF. For the CDR3, the DNA is TGCGCCAGCAGGTGGGGGACAGGGGTTACTGAAGCTTTCTTT.

This rearrangement joins TRBV19 to TRBJ1-2; possible D gene TRBD1, 6 bases. V dropped 1 base and J dropped 4 bases, with 10 bases sitting between them. Germline values: CDR1 LNHDA, CDR2 SQIVND (reference sequence). CDR3 size: 14 residues. The CDR3, as DNA: TGTGCCAGTAGTATAGGAGGGGGGGCCTATGGCTACACCTTC. Translating it yields CASSIGGGAYGYTF. The entire variable domain, with the rest obtained from reference TRBV19 and TRBJ1-2, is as follows: DGGITQSPKYLFRKEGQNVTLSCEQNLNHDAMYWYRQDPGQGLRLIYYSQIVNDFQKGDIAEGYSVSREKKESFPLTVTSAQKNPTAFYLCASSIGGGAYGYTFGSGTRLTVV.

The rearrangement uses TRBV19 and TRBJ1-3; D ambiguous. Deletions cut 9 bases from V and 0 bases from J, with 12 bases between. The CDR3 loop spans 14 amino acids. Germline V gene data show CDR1 as LNHDA and CDR2 as SQIVND (reference sequence). The CDR3 nucleotides are TGTGCCAGGCCGGGTCTTCACTCTGGAAACACCATATATTTT. Protein: CARPGLHSGNTIYF.